The clone carrying this TCR beta chain has at least ten counts. This record belongs to a study of T-cell reconstitution after alpha-beta-depleted transplantation in children. The library targeted TCRbeta and was prepared with unique molecular identifiers. TCRdb re-derived calls from the PCR reads in MiXCR, one entry per CDR3 protein. The sample carries 150,000 to 250,000 distinct CDR3 sequences, roughly 14% recorded once. Trimming removed 5 bases at V and 8 bases at J, with 16 bases between. CDR1 and CDR2 (germline): SEHNR, FQNEAQ (reference sequence). This CDR3 is 14 amino acids long. The chain couples TRBV7-9 to TRBJ2-4; maybe TRBD2 (6 bases). The source material was PBMCs from the stem cell graft donor, sampled from the stem cell graft. The sequence derives from a human donor who donated a stem cell graft to a child with acute lymphoblastic leukemia. CDR3 sequence (DNA): TGTGCCAGCAGCCAAAAGACTAGTGGGGACATTCAGTACTTC. Protein: CASSQKTSGDIQYF. The full variable domain, rest sourced from reference TRBV7-9 and TRBJ2-4, is DTGVSQNPRHKITKRGQNVTFRCDPISEHNRLYWYRQTLGQGPEFLTYFQNEAQLEKSRLLSDRFSAERPKGSFSTLEIQRTEQGDSAMYLCASSQKTSGDIQYFGAGTRLSVL.